Below, 4 T cell receptor beta chains from the same sample are listed, as sequenced in a study of vaccination and CD4 T cells after COVID-19. With the Oncomine TCR Beta short-read assay, DNA from cultured CD4+ T cells was sequenced. TCRdb analysed the PCR reads with MiXCR anew, one entry per CDR3 protein. The sample carries some 13,000 distinct CDR3 sequences, roughly half recorded once. No antigen has been assigned to these receptors. Noted treatment: approximately nine-day PBMC culture with coronavirus spike peptide pools or control peptides (ViraFEST assay). Sequenced input: CD4+ T cells from blood, cultured in vitro. These receptors all come from a human donor who had recovered from COVID-19.

The rearrangement joins TRBV7-8 to TRBJ2-3, with 12 bases identical to TRBD2. Germline V CDR1 and CDR2: SGHVS, FQNEAQ. The CDR3 contains 17 residues. J lost 5 bases, V lost 4 bases, and 10 bases had no gene match. CDR3 in amino acids: CASSSSTSGRSRDTQYF. CDR3 sequence (DNA): TGTGCCAGCAGCTCCTCGACTAGCGGGAGATCGAGAGATACGCAGTATTTT. Based on the CDR3 plus reference TRBV7-8 and TRBJ2-3, the full variable domain is GAGVSQSPRYKVAKRGQDVALRCDPISGHVSLFWYQQALGQGPEFLTYFQNEAQLDKSGLPSDRFFAERPEGSVSTLKIQRTQQEDSAVYLCASSSSTSGRSRDTQYFGPGTRLTVL.

Only a few counts were recorded for this clonotype. The V gene is TRBV28, the J gene TRBJ2-3; 10 nucleotides agree with TRBD1. With V trimmed by 1 base and J by 4 bases, 5 bases remained unmatched. The CDR3 is 16 residues long. Per germline, CDR1 MDHEN and CDR2 SYDVKM. The CDR3 bases are TGTGCCAGCAGTTTATCTGTGGGACAGGGGTCAGATACGCAGTATTTT. Protein sequence: CASSLSVGQGSDTQYF. The entire variable domain, with the rest obtained from reference TRBV28 and TRBJ2-3, is as follows: DVKVTQSSRYLVKRTGEKVFLECVQDMDHENMFWYRQDPGLGLRLIYFSYDVKMKEKGDIPEGYSVSREKKERFSLILESASTNQTSMYLCASSLSVGQGSDTQYFGPGTRLTVL.

V is TRBV7-2 and J is TRBJ2-7; no clear D gene. V lost 2 bases and J lost 4, with 6 bases in between. Germline V gene data show CDR1 as SGHTA and CDR2 as FQGNSA. The CDR3 has 12 residues. The CDR3 sequence is CASSLQEYEQYF. As DNA, the CDR3 is TGTGCCAGCAGCTTACAGGAATACGAGCAGTACTTC.

This clonotype was seen a few times. J is TRBJ1-6 and V is TRBV20-1; tentative D call: TRBD1 (6 bases). CDR3 length: 17 amino acids. V dropped 3 bases and J dropped 0 bases, with 15 bases sitting between them. The germline CDR1 and CDR2 sequences are DFQATT and SNEGSKA (reference sequence). The CDR3: CSARAGALSSYNSPLHF. CDR3 coding DNA: TGCAGTGCTAGGGCAGGGGCGCTTAGCTCCTATAATTCACCCCTCCACTTT.